One T cell receptor (beta chain) is described in this entry. Antigen unknown. The CDR3 extends over 17 amino acids. Trimming cost V 0 bases and J 2 bases, with 16 bases left between them. Germline lookup yields CDR1 LGHNA and CDR2 YNFKEQ. CD8 cells regarded as naive lacked CD45RO, were positively chosen for CCR7, and omitted terminally differentiated effector memory CD45RA+ cells. Those who donated, Caucasian adults without exception, all lived in Nashville, Tennessee. The source of the sample is a study of shared clonotypes between healthy human individuals. Study details: Donors consisted of two women and a few men between 18 and 49. Study results and caveats: The small donor group covered limited genetic and exposure diversity.

In the original workflow: Filtering differed because ImmunoSEQ produced junction-only sequences that carried no quality scores. The data were produced by immunoSEQ multiplex PCR, yet TCRdb's version contains in-frame clones alone and is incomplete. D and trimming come from the DNA, and the V and J calls and clone size come from that table. The sample consists of about 820,000 clones, about 92% of them appearing once. Sequenced sample: naive CD8+ T cells sorted from blood. This TCR was sampled from a man aged 25-40 years in good health. The J gene is TRBJ2-5, the V gene TRBV4-2; D call uncertain. Here the CDR3 reads CASSQEERSRTQETQYF. Written as DNA, the CDR3 is TGTGCCAGCAGCCAAGAAGAGCGAAGTCGAACACAAGAGACCCAGTACTTC.